This TCR beta chain derives from a study of T cell responses to AZD1222 COVID-19 vaccine. Study-level points and caveats: Spike-specific TCR breadth and depth rose after two AZD1222 doses.

Libraries were prepared by immunoSEQ multiplex PCR; TCRdb keeps only in-frame clonotypes and omits some of them. In the table there are under 150,000 clones, around nine tenths of which are singletons. Comment on this clone: Its target is unknown.

The length of the CDR3 is 15 residues. In germline, CDR1 is SNHLY, CDR2 FYNNEI. J lost 4 bases, V lost 1 base, and 5 bases had no gene match. This clonotype was obtained from an adult who received the AZD1222 COVID-19 vaccine. Material: peripheral blood, obtained 28 days after the second AZD1222 dose. V and J are TRBV2 and TRBJ2-7; TRBD2 agrees at 9 bases. For the CDR3, the DNA is TGTGCCAGCAGTGAAGTTGCGGGAGGGGTATACGAGCAGTACTTC. Residues: CASSEVAGGVYEQYF.